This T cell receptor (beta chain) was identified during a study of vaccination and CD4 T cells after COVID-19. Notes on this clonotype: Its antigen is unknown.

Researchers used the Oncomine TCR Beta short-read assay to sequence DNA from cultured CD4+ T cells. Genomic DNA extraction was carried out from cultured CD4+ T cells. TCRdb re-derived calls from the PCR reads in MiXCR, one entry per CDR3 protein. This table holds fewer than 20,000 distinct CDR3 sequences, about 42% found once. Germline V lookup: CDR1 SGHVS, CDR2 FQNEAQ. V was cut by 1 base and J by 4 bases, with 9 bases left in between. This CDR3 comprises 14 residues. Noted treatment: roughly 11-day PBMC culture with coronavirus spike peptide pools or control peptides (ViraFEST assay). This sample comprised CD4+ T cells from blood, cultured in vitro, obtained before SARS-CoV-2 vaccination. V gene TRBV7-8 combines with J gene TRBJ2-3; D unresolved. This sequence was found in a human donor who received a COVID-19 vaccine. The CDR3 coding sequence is TGTGCCAGCAGCTTAGGTTCTACCCCAGATACGCAGTATTTT. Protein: CASSLGSTPDTQYF.